These 2 T cell receptor beta chains were all obtained from the same sample, sequenced in a study of T cells in Graves' hyperthyroidism and ophthalmopathy. RNA transcripts served as the template for amplifying TCR beta CDR3 regions. HTBI primers were employed in a first-round RT-PCR of the TCR CDR3. TCRdb called the multiplex PCR reads again in MiXCR, with one record for every CDR3 protein. The repertoire includes about 25,000 distinct CDR3 sequences, about half of them detected once, and around 23% sits in the top ten. Sample: blood. These TCRs come from a woman aged 35 to 49 with Graves' hyperthyroidism that later progressed to Graves' ophthalmopathy.

The gene calls are TRBV20-1 and TRBJ2-5; 8 bases are a match to TRBD2. CDR1 is DFQATT and CDR2 is SNEGSKA in the germline V gene (reference sequence). The CDR3 has 15 residues. J was trimmed by 1 base and V by 6 bases; bases with no gene match: 10. Here the CDR3 DNA reads TGCAGTGCCGCTCGGGCTAGCGGGCCCCAAGAGACCCAGTACTTC. Its protein is CSAARASGPQETQYF.

This chain joins TRBV7-2 and TRBJ1-3; no firm D call. Germline CDR1 SGHTA, CDR2 FQGNSA. CDR3 size: 14 residues. The V and J ends lost 3 bases and 1 base respectively, with 7 bases between them. In nucleotides, the CDR3 is TGTGCCAGCAGCTTGGGTTTATCTGGAAACACCATATATTTT. It codes for CASSLGLSGNTIYF.